This T cell receptor (beta chain) was observed in a study of blood T cell repertoires in COVID-19. Study overall: Researchers got acute and convalescent COVID-19 samples from the United States, Italy and Spain. From T cells, B-cell-depleted T cells, or PBMCs came the material, which was cDNA or gDNA.

This CDR3 is built from 15 residues. From germline, CDR1 is MNHNY and CDR2 SVGAGI (reference sequence). V was cut by 5 bases and J by 3 bases, with 14 bases left in between. In the source study's methods: Cell counts per sample came from amplifying reference gene primers. Produced via immunoSEQ multiplex PCR; TCRdb's table is partial and in-frame only. For V, J and clone size, that table is used; D and trimming come from the DNA. The data contain roughly 250,000 clones, roughly 80% of them singletons. V gene TRBV6-6 combines with J gene TRBJ1-3; the D is unclear. The sequencing sample was made of peripheral blood. The origin of this receptor is a woman of 80 years or more with active or convalescent COVID-19. CDR3 loop: CASSPQSPGGNTIYF. CDR3 nucleotides: TGTGCCAGCAGTCCCCAGTCCCCGGGTGGAAACACCATATATTTT.